This T cell receptor (beta chain) is from a study of cytomegalovirus exposure and HLA in healthy donors. This clone was observed a handful of times. No antigen is known for it. Study-level results: The classifier reportedly diagnosed cytomegalovirus status with high specificity and sensitivity.

Here immunoSEQ multiplex PCR was the method, and the copy in TCRdb shows in-frame clones only, minus some. The sample contains over 110,000 clones, about 88% of which appear only once. V dropped 1 base and J dropped 8 bases, with 15 bases sitting between them. The germline CDR1 and CDR2 sequences are LNHDA and SQIVND (reference sequence). The CDR3 loop spans 16 amino acids. This sequence joins TRBV19 and TRBJ1-6; D may be TRBD1 (5 bases). Sequences were obtained from PBMCs. The receptor was isolated from a man in his late teens or twenties in good health and CMV-seropositive. The CDR3 DNA sequence: TGTGCCAGTAGTATAGCTACGACCAGGGTGGATTCACCCCTCCACTTT. Translated, it gives CASSIATTRVDSPLHF.